This TCR beta chain appears in the sequencing data of a study of blood T cell repertoires in COVID-19. Profiling relied on immunoSEQ multiplex PCR, and the TCRdb table lists in-frame clones only, not all of them. The sample includes about 80,000 clones, roughly 76% of them seen just once. This clone was detected only a few times. Sequenced input: peripheral blood. This TCR derives from a man in his sixties or seventies with active or convalescent COVID-19.

CDR3 DNA: TGTGCCACCCGTTTGCGGGGGGCACGGTACGAGCAGTACTTC. This encodes CATRLRGARYEQYF. This chain connects TRBV5-6 to TRBJ2-7, with TRBD2 identical over 8 bases. Trimming took 9 bases from V and 4 from J; bases not matched to a gene: 12. Germline V gene sequence: CDR1 SGHDT, CDR2 YYEEEE. The CDR3 contains 14 residues.